Listed below are T cell receptor beta chains from one sample, sequenced in a study of cytomegalovirus exposure and HLA in healthy donors. The method was immunoSEQ multiplex PCR; TCRdb's version includes in-frame clones alone and lacks a portion of them. The data contain about 160,000 clones, around 77% of them seen just once; the ten biggest clones take up 1.5% to 2%. The sample consisted of PBMCs. The receptors stem from a woman aged 25-40 years in good health and CMV-seronegative. Each CDR3 is given with its conserved first and last residue. Fields, in order: V gene, J gene, D gene, CDR3 protein. A D gene is named only where the DNA matches it firmly.

V: TRBV5-1; J: TRBJ2-1; D: .; CDR3: CASSLNRDNEQFF
V: TRBV9; J: TRBJ2-2; D: TRBD1; CDR3: CASRDRTNTGELFF
V: TRBV9; J: TRBJ1-5; D: .; CDR3: CASSVGQNQPQHF
V: TRBV30; J: TRBJ2-5; D: .; CDR3: CAWSREQETQYF
V: TRBV5-4; J: TRBJ2-7; D: TRBD1; CDR3: CASSPTPDRVYEQYF
V: TRBV15; J: TRBJ1-2; D: TRBD1; CDR3: CATSRRTGRSYTF
V: TRBV5-1; J: TRBJ2-3; D: .; CDR3: CASSLAQFPAGRTDTQYF
V: TRBV28; J: TRBJ1-1; D: TRBD1; CDR3: CASRLSLSRLGQGTTEAFF
V: TRBV28; J: TRBJ1-2; D: .; CDR3: CASSTRQVPHHGYTF
V: TRBV25-1; J: TRBJ2-5; D: .; CDR3: CASSEYGGNQETQYF
V: TRBV11-2; J: TRBJ1-3; D: .; CDR3: CASSKTGLSGNTIYF
V: TRBV19; J: TRBJ2-1; D: .; CDR3: CASSPDSSSYNEQFF
V: TRBV6-5; J: TRBJ2-7; D: .; CDR3: CASSYEGRRAYEQYF
V: TRBV4-3; J: TRBJ2-1; D: TRBD2; CDR3: CASSQGVGSGISYNEQFF